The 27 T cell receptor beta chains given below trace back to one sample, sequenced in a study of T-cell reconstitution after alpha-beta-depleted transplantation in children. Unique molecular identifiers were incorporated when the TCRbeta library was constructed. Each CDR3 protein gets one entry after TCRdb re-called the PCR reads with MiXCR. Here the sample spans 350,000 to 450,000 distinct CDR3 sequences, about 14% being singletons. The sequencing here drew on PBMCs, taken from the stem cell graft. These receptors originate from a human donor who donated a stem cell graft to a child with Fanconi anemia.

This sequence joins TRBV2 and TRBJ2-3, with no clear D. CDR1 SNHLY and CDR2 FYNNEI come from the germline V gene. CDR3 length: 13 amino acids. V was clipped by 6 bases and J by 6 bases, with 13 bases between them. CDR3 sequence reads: CASRKLVRDTQYF. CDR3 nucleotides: TGTGCCAGCAGAAAGCTCGTCCGGGATACGCAGTATTTT.

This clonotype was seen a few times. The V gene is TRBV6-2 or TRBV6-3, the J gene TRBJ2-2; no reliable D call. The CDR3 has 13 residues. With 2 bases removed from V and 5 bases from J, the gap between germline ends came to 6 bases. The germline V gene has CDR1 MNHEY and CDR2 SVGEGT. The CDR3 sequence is CASSYLGTGELFF. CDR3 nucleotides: TGTGCCAGCAGTTACCTGGGAACCGGGGAGCTGTTTTTT.

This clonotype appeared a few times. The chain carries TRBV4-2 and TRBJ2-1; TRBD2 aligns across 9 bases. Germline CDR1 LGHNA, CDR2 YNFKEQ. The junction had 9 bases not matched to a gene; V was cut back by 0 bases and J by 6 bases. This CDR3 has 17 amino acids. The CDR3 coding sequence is TGTGCCAGCAGCCAAGATTCGGGCGGGGGGGCTCGCAATGAGCAGTTCTTC. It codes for CASSQDSGGGARNEQFF.

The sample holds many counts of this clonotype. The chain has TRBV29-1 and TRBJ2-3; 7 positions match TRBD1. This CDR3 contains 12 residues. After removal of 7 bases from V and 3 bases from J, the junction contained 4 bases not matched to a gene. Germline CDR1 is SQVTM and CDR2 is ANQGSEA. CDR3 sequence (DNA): TGCAGCGGCCGGACAGGAACAGATACGCAGTATTTT. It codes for CSGRTGTDTQYF.

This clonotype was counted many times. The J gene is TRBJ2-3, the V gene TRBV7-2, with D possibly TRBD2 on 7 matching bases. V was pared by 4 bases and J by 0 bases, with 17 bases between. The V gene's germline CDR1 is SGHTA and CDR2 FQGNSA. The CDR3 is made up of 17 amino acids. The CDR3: CASSSGGGGTSTDTQYF. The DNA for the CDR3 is TGTGCCAGCAGCTCCGGAGGGGGGGGGACTAGCACAGATACGCAGTATTTT. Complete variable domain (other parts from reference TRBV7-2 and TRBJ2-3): GAGVSQSPSNKVTEKGKDVELRCDPISGHTALYWYRQSLGQGLEFLIYFQGNSAPDKSGLPSDRFSAERTGGSVSTLTIQRTQQEDSAVYLCASSSGGGGTSTDTQYFGPGTRLTVL.

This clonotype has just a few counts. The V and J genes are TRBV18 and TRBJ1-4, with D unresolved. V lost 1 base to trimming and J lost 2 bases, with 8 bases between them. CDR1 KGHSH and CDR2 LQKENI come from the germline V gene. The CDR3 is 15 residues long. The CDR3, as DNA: TGTGCCAGCTCACCACTCCAGGACACTAATGAAAAACTGTTTTTT. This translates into CASSPLQDTNEKLFF.

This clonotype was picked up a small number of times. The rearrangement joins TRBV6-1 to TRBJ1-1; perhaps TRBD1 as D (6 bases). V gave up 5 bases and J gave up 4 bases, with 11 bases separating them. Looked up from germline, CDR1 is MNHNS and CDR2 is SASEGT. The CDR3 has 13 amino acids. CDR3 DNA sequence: TGTGCCAGCAGTCAGGGGTCCGTCACTGAAGCTTTCTTT. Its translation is CASSQGSVTEAFF.

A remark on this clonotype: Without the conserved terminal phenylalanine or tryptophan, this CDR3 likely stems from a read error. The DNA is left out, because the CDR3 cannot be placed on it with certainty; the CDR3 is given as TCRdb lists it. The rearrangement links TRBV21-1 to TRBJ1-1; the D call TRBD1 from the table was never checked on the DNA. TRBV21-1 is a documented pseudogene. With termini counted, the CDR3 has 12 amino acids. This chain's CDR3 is CASSKDRDSDRV.

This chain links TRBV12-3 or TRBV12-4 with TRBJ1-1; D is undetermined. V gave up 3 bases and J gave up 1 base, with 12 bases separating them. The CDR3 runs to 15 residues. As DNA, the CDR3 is TGTGCCAGCAGTTTTTTTGGTCCGGGGAACACTGAAGCTTTCTTT. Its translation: CASSFFGPGNTEAFF.

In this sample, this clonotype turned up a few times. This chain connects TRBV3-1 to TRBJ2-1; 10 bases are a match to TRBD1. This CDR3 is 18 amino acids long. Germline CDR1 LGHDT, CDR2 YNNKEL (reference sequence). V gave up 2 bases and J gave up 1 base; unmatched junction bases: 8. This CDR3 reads CASSQMARDRGSYNEQFF. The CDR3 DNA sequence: TGTGCCAGCAGCCAAATGGCTCGGGACAGGGGATCCTACAATGAGCAGTTCTTC.

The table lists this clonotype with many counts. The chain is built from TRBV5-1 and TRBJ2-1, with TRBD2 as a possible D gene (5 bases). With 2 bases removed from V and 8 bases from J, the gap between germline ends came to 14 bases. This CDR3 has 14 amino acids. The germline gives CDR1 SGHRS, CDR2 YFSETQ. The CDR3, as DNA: TGCGCCAGCAGCTTAATGCCGGGGAACGATGAGCAGTTCTTC. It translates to CASSLMPGNDEQFF.

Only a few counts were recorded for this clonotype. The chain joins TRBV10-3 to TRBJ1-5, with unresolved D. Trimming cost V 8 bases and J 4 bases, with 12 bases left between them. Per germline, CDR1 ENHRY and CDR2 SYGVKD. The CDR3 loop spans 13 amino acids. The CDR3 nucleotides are TGTGCCATCCAAGAGGGAAGGAATCAGCCCCAGCATTTT. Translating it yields CAIQEGRNQPQHF.

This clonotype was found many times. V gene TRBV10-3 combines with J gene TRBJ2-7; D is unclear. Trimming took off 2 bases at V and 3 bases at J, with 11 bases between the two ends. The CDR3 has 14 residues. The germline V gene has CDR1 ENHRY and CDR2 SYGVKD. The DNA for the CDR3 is TGTGCCATCAGTGAGGACGGCATGGGCTACGAGCAGTACTTC. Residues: CAISEDGMGYEQYF.

As DNA, the CDR3 is TGTGCCAGCAGCCCCAGCCGGGGACACGCCAACTATGGCTACACCTTC. This encodes CASSPSRGHANYGYTF. The rearrangement links TRBV3-1 to TRBJ1-2; TRBD1 is a possible D gene (6 bases). Per the germline V gene, CDR1 is LGHDT and CDR2 is YNNKEL (reference sequence). The V end lost 4 bases, the J end lost 2 bases, and 17 bases lay between the germline ends. The CDR3 spans 16 residues.

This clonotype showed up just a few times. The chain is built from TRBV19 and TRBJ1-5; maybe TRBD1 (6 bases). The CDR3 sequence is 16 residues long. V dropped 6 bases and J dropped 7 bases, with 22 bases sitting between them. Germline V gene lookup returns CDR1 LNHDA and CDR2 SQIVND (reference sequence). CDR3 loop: CASSEHRASRGQPQHF. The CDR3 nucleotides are TGTGCCAGTAGCGAACACAGGGCCTCTCGGGGACAGCCCCAGCATTTT.

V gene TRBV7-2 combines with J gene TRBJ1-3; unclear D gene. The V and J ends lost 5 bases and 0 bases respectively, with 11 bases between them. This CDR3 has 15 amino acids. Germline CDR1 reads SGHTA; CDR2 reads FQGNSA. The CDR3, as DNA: TGTGCCAGCAGCGAGACGGTTAGCTCTGGAAACACCATATATTTT. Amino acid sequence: CASSETVSSGNTIYF.

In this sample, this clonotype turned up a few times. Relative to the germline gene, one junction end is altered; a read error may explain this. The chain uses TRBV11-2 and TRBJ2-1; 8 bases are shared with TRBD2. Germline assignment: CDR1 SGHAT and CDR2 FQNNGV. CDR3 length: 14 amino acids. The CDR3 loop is CASSLGAGRGVVLF. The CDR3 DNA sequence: TGTGCCAGCAGCTTAGGTGCTGGGCGGGGGGTCGTGCTCTTC.

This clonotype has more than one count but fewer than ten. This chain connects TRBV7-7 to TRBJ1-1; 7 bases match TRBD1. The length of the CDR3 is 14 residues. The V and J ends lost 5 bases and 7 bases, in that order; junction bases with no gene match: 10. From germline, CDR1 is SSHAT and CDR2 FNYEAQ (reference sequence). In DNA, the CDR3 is TGTGCCAGCAGCGCAATCCGGGACAGCCATGAAGCTTTCTTT. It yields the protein CASSAIRDSHEAFF.

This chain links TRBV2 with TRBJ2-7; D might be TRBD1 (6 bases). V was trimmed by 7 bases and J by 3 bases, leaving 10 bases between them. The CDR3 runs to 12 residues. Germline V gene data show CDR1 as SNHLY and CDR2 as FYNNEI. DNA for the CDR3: TGTGCCAGCAAAAGGGGGAACTACGAGCAGTACGTC. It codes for CASKRGNYEQYV.

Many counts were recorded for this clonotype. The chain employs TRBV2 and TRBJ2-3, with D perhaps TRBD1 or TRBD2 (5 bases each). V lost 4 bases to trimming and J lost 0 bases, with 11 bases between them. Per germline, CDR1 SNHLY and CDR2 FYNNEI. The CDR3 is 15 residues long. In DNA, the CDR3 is TGTGCCAGCAGTGGAGGGGCGGGTAGCACAGATACGCAGTATTTT. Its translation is CASSGGAGSTDTQYF.

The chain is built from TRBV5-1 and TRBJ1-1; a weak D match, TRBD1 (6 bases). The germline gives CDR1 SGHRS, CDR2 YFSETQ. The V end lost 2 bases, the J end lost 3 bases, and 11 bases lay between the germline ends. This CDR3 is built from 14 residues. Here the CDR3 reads CASSLQGQDTEAFF. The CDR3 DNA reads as TGCGCCAGCAGCTTACAGGGTCAGGACACTGAAGCTTTCTTT.

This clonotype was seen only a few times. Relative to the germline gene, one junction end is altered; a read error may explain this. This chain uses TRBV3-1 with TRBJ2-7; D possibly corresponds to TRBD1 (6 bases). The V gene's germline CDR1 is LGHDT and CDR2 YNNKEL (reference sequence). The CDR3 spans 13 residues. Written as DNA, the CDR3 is TGTGCCAGCAGCCATGGCAGACAGGAGCTTTTCCACTTC. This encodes CASSHGRQELFHF.

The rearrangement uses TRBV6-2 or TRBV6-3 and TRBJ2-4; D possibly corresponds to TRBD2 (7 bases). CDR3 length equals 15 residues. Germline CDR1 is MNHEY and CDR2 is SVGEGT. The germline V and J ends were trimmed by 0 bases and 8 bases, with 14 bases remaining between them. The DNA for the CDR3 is TGTGCCAGCAGTTACTCGGCGGGGGCTAGGGACATTCAGTACTTC. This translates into CASSYSAGARDIQYF.

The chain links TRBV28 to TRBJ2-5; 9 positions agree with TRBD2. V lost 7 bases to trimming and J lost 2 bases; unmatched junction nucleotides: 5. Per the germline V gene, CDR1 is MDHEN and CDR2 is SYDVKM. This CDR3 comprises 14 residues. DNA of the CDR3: TGTGCCAGCAAGAAGCGGGGGGCTCAAGAGACCCAGTACTTC. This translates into CASKKRGAQETQYF.

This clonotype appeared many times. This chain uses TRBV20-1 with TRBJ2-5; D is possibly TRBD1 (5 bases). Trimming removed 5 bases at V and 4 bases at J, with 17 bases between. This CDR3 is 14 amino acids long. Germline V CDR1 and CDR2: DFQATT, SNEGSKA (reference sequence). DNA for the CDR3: TGCAGTGCTCCGCCGGTCAGGGTGGGAGAGACCCAGTACTTC. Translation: CSAPPVRVGETQYF.

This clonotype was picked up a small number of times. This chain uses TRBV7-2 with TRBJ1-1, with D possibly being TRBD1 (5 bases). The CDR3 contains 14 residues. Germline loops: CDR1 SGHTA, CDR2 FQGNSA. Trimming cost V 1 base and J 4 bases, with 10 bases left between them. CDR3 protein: CASSLDRRGTEAFF. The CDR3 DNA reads TGTGCCAGCAGCTTAGACAGGAGAGGCACTGAAGCTTTCTTT.

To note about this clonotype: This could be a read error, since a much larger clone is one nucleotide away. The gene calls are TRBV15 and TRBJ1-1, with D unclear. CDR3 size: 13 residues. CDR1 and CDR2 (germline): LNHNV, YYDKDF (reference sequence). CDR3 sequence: CVTSRGMNTEAFF. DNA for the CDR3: TGTGTCACCAGCAGAGGCATGAACACTGAAGCTTTCTTT.